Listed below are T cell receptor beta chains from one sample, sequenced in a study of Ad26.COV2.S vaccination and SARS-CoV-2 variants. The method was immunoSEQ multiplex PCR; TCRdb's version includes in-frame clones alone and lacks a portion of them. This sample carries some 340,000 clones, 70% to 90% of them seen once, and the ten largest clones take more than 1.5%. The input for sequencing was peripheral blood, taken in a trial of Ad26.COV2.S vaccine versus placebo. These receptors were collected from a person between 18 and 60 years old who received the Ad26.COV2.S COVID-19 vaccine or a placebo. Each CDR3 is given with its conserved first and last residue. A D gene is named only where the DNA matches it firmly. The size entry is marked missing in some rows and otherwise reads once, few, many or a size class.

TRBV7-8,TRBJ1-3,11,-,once,TGTGCCAGCAGCCTCCAAAACACCATATATTTT,CASSLQNTIYF
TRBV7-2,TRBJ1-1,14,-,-,TGTGCCAGCAGCTTAACGAGGGGGAACACTGAAGCTTTCTTT,CASSLTRGNTEAFF
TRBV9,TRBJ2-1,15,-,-,TGTGCCAGCAGCGTAGTGGAGGGGAGCTACAATGAGCAGTTCTTC,CASSVVEGSYNEQFF
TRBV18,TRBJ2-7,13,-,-,TGTGCCAGCTCACCGACAGTATCCTACGAGCAGTACTTC,CASSPTVSYEQYF
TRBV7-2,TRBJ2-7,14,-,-,TGTGCCAGCAGTACAGGGCTCGGCTCCTACGAGCAGTACTTC,CASSTGLGSYEQYF
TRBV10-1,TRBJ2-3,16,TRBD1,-,TGCGCCAGCAGTTCATCTAGGGACAGGGGATCAGATACGCAGTATTTT,CASSSSRDRGSDTQYF
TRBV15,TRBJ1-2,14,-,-,TGTGCCACCAGCAGAGAGCAGCGTAACTATGGCTACACCTTC,CATSREQRNYGYTF
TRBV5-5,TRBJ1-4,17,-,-,TGTGCCAGCAGCTTGGGAGGGAGCAGGGGTCCTAATGAAAAACTGTTTTTT,CASSLGGSRGPNEKLFF
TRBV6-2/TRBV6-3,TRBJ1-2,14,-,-,TGTGCCAGCAGTTTATGGTACGGACAGACTGGCTACACCTTC,CASSLWYGQTGYTF
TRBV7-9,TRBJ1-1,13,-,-,TGTGCCAGCACCCCGGGGCTGGGCACTGAAGCTTTCTTT,CASTPGLGTEAFF
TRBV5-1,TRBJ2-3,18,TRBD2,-,TGCGCCAGCAGCCCTGGCCGACTAGCGGGGGGCAGCACAGATACGCAGTATTTT,CASSPGRLAGGSTDTQYF
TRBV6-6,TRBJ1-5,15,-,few,TGTGCCAGCAGTTACGCGGGGGGCCGTAATCAGCCCCAGCATTTT,CASSYAGGRNQPQHF
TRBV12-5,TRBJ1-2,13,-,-,TGTGCTAGTGGTTTGGTGGCAGGCGGTGGCTACACCTTC,CASGLVAGGGYTF
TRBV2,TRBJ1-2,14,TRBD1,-,TGTGCCAGCAGTGAAAAAGGGGGCGGATATGGCTACACCTTC,CASSEKGGGYGYTF
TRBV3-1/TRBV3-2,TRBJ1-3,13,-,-,TGTGCCAGCAGCCAGGCCCGTGGAAACACCATATATTTT,CASSQARGNTIYF
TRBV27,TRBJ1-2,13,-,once,TGTGCCAGCAGTTTCGGGAGGAAAGATGGCTACACCTTC,CASSFGRKDGYTF
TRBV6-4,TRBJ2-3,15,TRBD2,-,TGTGCCAGCAGTGCCACTAGCGGGGGCACAGATACGCAGTATTTT,CASSATSGGTDTQYF
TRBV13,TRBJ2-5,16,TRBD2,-,TGTGCCAGCAGCCCCCGCCGGGGACTAGCGGCAGAGACCCAGTACTTC,CASSPRRGLAAETQYF
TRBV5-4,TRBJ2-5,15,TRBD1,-,TGTGCCAGCAGCCTCGGGACAGGGGGTTGGGAGACCCAGTACTTC,CASSLGTGGWETQYF
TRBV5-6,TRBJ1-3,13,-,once,TGTGCCAGCAGCCTTGAGGCCGGAAACACCATATATTTT,CASSLEAGNTIYF
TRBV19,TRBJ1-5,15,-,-,TGTGCCAGTAGTATGGGGATCGTTGGGGGTCAGCCCCAGCATTTT,CASSMGIVGGQPQHF
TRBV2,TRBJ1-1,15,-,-,TGTGCCAGCAGTGAATTGGGGGGGCGTAGGACTGAAGCTTTCTTT,CASSELGGRRTEAFF
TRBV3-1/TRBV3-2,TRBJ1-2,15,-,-,TGTGCCAGCAGCCCCCGACAGGCCAGGGCTTATGGCTACACCTTC,CASSPRQARAYGYTF